The T cell receptor (beta chain) described here comes from a study of cytomegalovirus exposure and HLA in healthy donors. Whole-study findings and limits: Researchers reported in a later analysis that common viral pathogens appeared linked to several top clusters. Most observed TCR sequences were rare, whereas some public TCRs were detected in many donors. It was reported that TCR beta sequences correctly inferred the HLA-A and HLA-B alleles for most subjects.

This CDR3 is built from 15 residues. Germline CDR1 reads SGHVS; CDR2 reads FNYEAQ. V was pared by 5 bases and J by 8 bases, with 7 bases of the junction left unmatched. The PCR employed 60 Vbeta primers together with 13 Jbeta primers. Produced via immunoSEQ multiplex PCR; TCRdb's table is partial and in-frame only. The profile covers 140,000 to 150,000 clones, with over 60% appearing a single time and 1.5% to 2% taken by the ten largest. In regard to this clone: The antigen remains unidentified.

Healthy bone marrow donors made up the donor group. The TCR comes from a woman aged 18-29 years in good health and CMV-seronegative. Source material: PBMCs. The chain is built from TRBV7-6 and TRBJ1-6, with 9 bases that match TRBD1. CDR3 residues: CASSPGTGFDSPLHF. The CDR3 nucleotides read TGTGCCAGCAGCCCCGGGACAGGGTTTGATTCACCCCTCCACTTT. The full variable domain, in which reference TRBV7-6 and TRBJ1-6 provide the parts outside the CDR3, is GAGVSQSPRYKVTKRGQDVALRCDPISGHVSLYWYRQALGQGPEFLTYFNYEAQQDKSGLPNDRFSAERPEGSISTLTIQRTEQRDSAMYRCASSPGTGFDSPLHFGNGTRLTVT.